Following are 22 T cell receptor beta chains from one sample sequenced in a study of shared T cell receptors in the human thymus. The repertoire was sequenced with immunoSEQ multiplex PCR; TCRdb's copy has only in-frame clones and lacks some. The sample contains about 660,000 clones, approximately 89% of which appear only once. This sample also appeared in a second study, on human thymus T cells.

Material: thymocytes. The source is a boy under two years old with a congenital heart defect.

This chain uses TRBV28 with TRBJ2-1; 8 bases are a match to TRBD2. The germline gives CDR1 MDHEN, CDR2 SYDVKM. This CDR3 region has 19 residues. V lost 6 bases and J lost 0; bases outside the gene matches: 16. The CDR3 sequence: CASSSRGLAGRSSYNEQFF. CDR3 nucleotides: TGTGCCAGCAGCTCCCGCGGGCTAGCGGGCAGGAGCTCCTACAATGAGCAGTTCTTC.

CDR3 region: CATNRPRYGYTF. The CDR3 bases are TGTGCCACCAACAGACCTCGCTATGGCTACACCTTC. The genes are TRBV6-1 and TRBJ1-2; D unresolved. Trimming cost V 10 bases and J 4 bases, with 13 bases left between them. The CDR3 length is 12 residues. Per germline, CDR1 MNHNS and CDR2 SASEGT.

The chain employs TRBV28 and TRBJ1-5; 7 bases are a match to TRBD1. The CDR3 extends over 18 amino acids. The germline V gene encodes CDR1 MDHEN and CDR2 SYDVKM. J was trimmed by 7 bases and V by 6 bases; bases with no gene match: 21. CDR3 bases: TGTGCCAGCAGCCATGCCCGAGGATCGGGGACAGCCCTACAGCCCCAGCATTTT. This codes for CASSHARGSGTALQPQHF.

The chain joins TRBV19 to TRBJ2-1, with D possibly TRBD2 on 6 matching bases. Germline-derived CDR1 and CDR2 are LNHDA and SQIVND (reference sequence). With 6 bases removed from V and 2 bases from J, the gap between germline ends came to 20 bases. This CDR3 is 17 amino acids long. This chain's CDR3 is CASRGLGDPPTYNEQFF. CDR3 bases: TGTGCCAGTAGGGGACTCGGGGATCCCCCGACCTACAATGAGCAGTTCTTC.

The chain combines TRBV18 with TRBJ1-1; D not certain. The V gene lost 3 bases and the J gene lost 0 bases, with 8 bases spanning the gap. This CDR3 has 14 residues. Per germline, CDR1 KGHSH and CDR2 LQKENI. The CDR3 DNA sequence: TGTGCCAGCTCACCCGAGACTGTGAACACTGAAGCTTTCTTT. It is translated as CASSPETVNTEAFF.

This clone has just one count. J is TRBJ2-5 and V is TRBV4-3; a possible D gene is TRBD2 (6 bases). The V end lost 1 base, the J end lost 5 bases, and 11 bases lay between the germline ends. Germline lookup yields CDR1 LGHNA and CDR2 YSLEER. The CDR3 has 14 amino acids. The CDR3 DNA is TGCGCCAGCAGCCAAGTGGCGGGACGGGAGACCCAGTACTTC. Its protein is CASSQVAGRETQYF.

The gene calls are TRBV7-2 and TRBJ2-7; maybe TRBD1 (6 bases). The CDR3 totals 15 residues. Trimming took 5 bases from V and 4 from J, leaving 18 bases between them. Germline V CDR1 and CDR2: SGHTA, FQGNSA. The CDR3 nucleotides are TGTGCCAGCAGCGTCCGGACAGAGAGCCCATACGAGCAGTACTTC. It encodes CASSVRTESPYEQYF.

The chain is built from TRBV19 and TRBJ1-5; 7 bases match TRBD1. J was trimmed by 6 bases and V by 7 bases; bases with no gene match: 6. This CDR3 comprises 13 residues. In germline, CDR1 is LNHDA, CDR2 SQIVND (reference sequence). CDR3: CASTDRAGQPQHF. The CDR3 DNA is TGTGCCAGTACAGACAGGGCTGGTCAGCCCCAGCATTTT.

The chain recombines TRBV5-8 with TRBJ2-7; the match to TRBD1 covers 7 bases. The CDR3 loop spans 14 amino acids. Trimming took 1 base from V and 7 from J; bases not matched to a gene: 8. CDR1 SGHTS and CDR2 YDEGEE come from the germline V gene. CDR3 in DNA: TGTGCCAGCAGCTTGAGACAGGGAGCAACTGAGCAGTACTTC. Translated, it gives CASSLRQGATEQYF.

The rearrangement joins TRBV4-1 to TRBJ2-5; 10 bases agree with TRBD2. The CDR3 length is 17 residues. V was clipped by 4 bases and J by 2 bases; unmatched bases: 10. CDR1 MGHRA and CDR2 YSYEKL come from the germline V gene. CDR3 DNA: TGCGCCAGCAGCCTAGGGAAGGTACTAGCGGGGCAAGAGACCCAGTACTTC. Residues: CASSLGKVLAGQETQYF.

The chain uses TRBV7-2 and TRBJ2-7, with 9 bases fitting TRBD1. Trimming took 1 base from V and 2 from J; bases not matched to a gene: 6. The CDR3 covers 16 residues. CDR1 and CDR2 from the germline V gene are SGHTA and FQGNSA. The CDR3 nucleotides are TGTGCCAGCAGCTTAGTAAGTGGACAGGGGACCTACGAGCAGTACTTC. It codes for CASSLVSGQGTYEQYF.

CDR3 sequence (DNA): TGTGCCAGCAGCCAAGACAGGGCGGGTCAGCCCCAGCATTTT. Amino acids: CASSQDRAGQPQHF. The genes are TRBV7-9 and TRBJ1-5; TRBD1 matches at 7 bases. V dropped 5 bases and J dropped 6; count of bases not matched to a gene: 7. Germline V gene lookup returns CDR1 SEHNR and CDR2 FQNEAQ (reference sequence). The CDR3 is 14 amino acids.

This chain connects TRBV9 to TRBJ2-2; 7 nucleotides align to TRBD2. Germline lookup yields CDR1 SGDLS and CDR2 YYNGEE. The J segment lost 5 bases and the V segment lost 4 bases, leaving 11 bases of the junction unmatched. The CDR3 length is 16 residues. The CDR3 is CASSPPLELATGELFF. The CDR3 DNA follows: TGTGCCAGCAGCCCCCCGCTGGAACTAGCGACCGGGGAGCTGTTTTTT.

J is TRBJ1-5 and V is TRBV18; TRBD1 matches at 7 bases. Germline lookup yields CDR1 KGHSH and CDR2 LQKENI. This CDR3 comprises 14 residues. With V trimmed by 6 bases and J by 8 bases, 10 bases remained unmatched. The CDR3 here is CASSREGAWEPQHF. The CDR3 region has the DNA TGTGCCAGCTCCCGGGAGGGGGCATGGGAGCCCCAGCATTTT.

The V and J genes are TRBV30 and TRBJ2-1; the match to TRBD2 covers 8 bases. After removal of 2 bases from V and 5 bases from J, the junction contained 8 bases not matched to a gene. Germline-derived CDR1 and CDR2 are GTSNPN and SVGIG (reference sequence). CDR3 length: 15 amino acids. CDR3: CAWSRREGPDNEQFF. In DNA, the CDR3 is TGTGCCTGGAGTAGACGGGAGGGCCCTGACAATGAGCAGTTCTTC.

The genes are TRBV6-4 and TRBJ1-2; no firm D call. In germline, CDR1 is MRHNA, CDR2 SNTAGT. V gave up 2 bases and J gave up 8 bases, with 9 bases separating them. This CDR3 is built from 12 residues. Here the CDR3 reads CASSDHSGGYTF. CDR3 DNA sequence: TGTGCCAGCAGTGACCATAGCGGAGGCTACACCTTC.

This clone came up once. The rearrangement joins TRBV14 to TRBJ2-7, with 9 bases matching TRBD2. This CDR3 spans 15 amino acids. V was clipped by 1 base and J by 0 bases; unmatched bases: 1. CDR1 SGHDN and CDR2 FVKESK come from the germline V gene. The chain's CDR3 is CASSQGLAASYEQYF. The CDR3 nucleotides read TGTGCCAGCAGCCAAGGACTAGCGGCCTCCTACGAGCAGTACTTC. Full variable domain (rest looked up from reference TRBV14 and TRBJ2-7): EAGVTQFPSHSVIEKGQTVTLRCDPISGHDNLYWYRRVMGKEIKFLLHFVKESKQDESGMPNNRFLAERTGGTYSTLKVQPAELEDSGVYFCASSQGLAASYEQYFGPGTRLTVT.

The gene calls are TRBV28 and TRBJ2-1; D perhaps matches TRBD2 (5 bases). Looked up from germline, CDR1 is MDHEN and CDR2 is SYDVKM. The CDR3 has 13 residues. The V gene lost 3 bases and the J gene lost 6 bases, with 9 bases spanning the gap. Written as DNA, the CDR3 is TGTGCCAGCAGTTTCCCGGGGAGCAATGAGCAGTTCTTC. This gives the protein CASSFPGSNEQFF.

The chain links TRBV7-6 to TRBJ2-5, with 7 positions matching TRBD2. CDR3 length equals 14 residues. The V segment lost 3 bases and the J segment 5 bases; nucleotides outside the gene matches: 6. Germline loops: CDR1 SGHVS, CDR2 FNYEAQ. The CDR3 loop reads CASSLGLPRETQYF. The CDR3 DNA reads as TGTGCCAGCAGCTTGGGACTACCCCGCGAGACCCAGTACTTC.

This sequence joins TRBV7-6 and TRBJ1-1; TRBD1 agrees at 7 bases. Germline V gives CDR1 SGHVS, CDR2 FNYEAQ. This CDR3 comprises 14 residues. The J segment lost 2 bases and the V segment lost 6 bases, leaving 6 bases of the junction unmatched. CDR3 sequence (DNA): TGTGCCAGCAGTGGACAGGCGACCAACACTGAAGCTTTCTTT. Amino acid sequence: CASSGQATNTEAFF. The full variable domain, its missing parts supplied by reference TRBV7-6 and TRBJ1-1, is GAGVSQSPRYKVTKRGQDVALRCDPISGHVSLYWYRQALGQGPEFLTYFNYEAQQDKSGLPNDRFSAERPEGSISTLTIQRTEQRDSAMYRCASSGQATNTEAFFGQGTRLTVV.

The chain links TRBV6-1 to TRBJ2-7, with D tentatively TRBD1 (6 bases). Germline assignment: CDR1 MNHNS and CDR2 SASEGT. There are 14 residues in the CDR3. Trimming shortened V by 4 bases and J by 2 bases, and 12 bases separated the two germline ends. CDR3 residues: CASSGRTETYEQYF. DNA of the CDR3: TGTGCCAGCAGTGGTAGGACAGAGACCTACGAGCAGTACTTC.

The chain uses TRBV27 and TRBJ2-5; possible D gene TRBD1, 6 bases. The CDR3 totals 15 residues. CDR1 and CDR2 from the germline V gene are MNHEY and SMNVEV (reference sequence). V was trimmed by 6 bases and J by 3 bases, leaving 17 bases between them. The CDR3 DNA reads TGTGCCAGCAGCGCGCTACGGACAGAGAAAGAGACCCAGTACTTC. This translates into CASSALRTEKETQYF.